This note documents a single T cell receptor beta chain sequence. The data belong to a study of identical twins. Germline V gene data show CDR1 as MNHEY and CDR2 as SMNVEV (reference sequence). The CDR3 totals 15 residues. Trimming took 0 bases from V and 8 from J; bases not matched to a gene: 7. TCRdb reprocessed the 5' RACE reads with MiXCR, giving one entry per CDR3 protein. The repertoire consists of around 960,000 distinct CDR3 sequences, with approximately 13% occurring once and the leading ten covering around 1.6%. This sample also appeared in a second study, on yellow fever vaccine responses in identical twins.

Material: PBMCs. This sequence was found in a woman between 18 and 29 years old in good health. The chain joins TRBV27 to TRBJ2-3, with 8 bases fitting TRBD2. The CDR3 here is CASSLSGGGKGTQYF. In nucleotides, the CDR3 is TGTGCCAGCAGTTTATCCGGCGGGGGGAAAGGTACGCAGTATTTT.